This T cell receptor (beta chain) was documented in a study of T cells in localized non-small cell lung cancer. Study-level points and caveats: Across samples, adjacent lung featured a median roughly 50 of the top 100 tumor clones. Maximal T cell clonality occurred in uninvolved adjacent lung, with tumor ranking below it. The tumor had only one region sequenced, so heterogeneity remains possible. Longer overall survival was associated with a higher density of T cells in the blood.

In the case of this clone: Antigen specificity is unknown.

Clones were read by immunoSEQ multiplex PCR, and TCRdb kept only the in-frame ones, dropping some. There are fewer than 20,000 clones in the sample; almost 90% occur only once, and 1.2% lies in the top ten. Germline assignment: CDR1 LGHNT and CDR2 FRNRAP. CDR3 length: 16 residues. Trimming removed 6 bases from V and 0 bases from J, with 17 bases in between. The chain combines TRBV12-5 with TRBJ1-1; D ambiguous. This clonotype was sampled from a woman aged 35 to 75 with stage III lung adenocarcinoma. Sample: peripheral blood mononuclear cells, taken before any cancer treatment. The CDR3 is CASGAEPGRMNTEAFF. CDR3 sequence (DNA): TGTGCTAGTGGAGCGGAACCCGGACGGATGAACACTGAAGCTTTCTTT. Based on the CDR3 plus reference TRBV12-5 and TRBJ1-1, the full variable domain is DARVTQTPRHKVTEMGQEVTMRCQPILGHNTVFWYRQTMMQGLELLAYFRNRAPLDDSGMPKDRFSAEMPDATLATLKIQPSEPRDSAVYFCASGAEPGRMNTEAFFGQGTRLTVV.